Sequencing of this T cell receptor (beta chain) was carried out in a study of T cells in localized non-small cell lung cancer. Study results and caveats: A higher density of T cells in blood coincided with extended overall survival.

About this clone: Antigen specificity is unknown.

Profiling relied on immunoSEQ multiplex PCR, and the TCRdb table lists in-frame clones only, not all of them. The sample includes 55,000 to 65,000 clones, just over 90% seen only once; the top ten take approximately 20%. The TCR sequence derives from a man aged 40 to 75 with stage I lung adenocarcinoma. The sample here was peripheral blood, taken before any cancer treatment.

The CDR3 loop is CASSPGGRTHYNEQFF. The CDR3 DNA reads TGTGCCAGCAGCCCAGGGGGGAGGACGCACTACAATGAGCAGTTCTTC. The chain combines TRBV5-4 with TRBJ2-1; D is perhaps TRBD1 (7 bases). Trimming pared 4 bases from V and 3 bases from J, leaving 17 bases between. The CDR3 totals 16 residues. Germline V gene sequence: CDR1 SGHNT, CDR2 YYREEE (reference sequence).